The 9 T cell receptor beta chains presented below share a single source sample, sequenced in a study of immune cell composition in non-small cell lung cancer. Normal lung was taken at the farthest possible site, at least 3 cm from tumour. TCRdb's copy holds only in-frame clones and misses some; the assay was immunoSEQ multiplex PCR. The sample includes about 3,300 clones, roughly two thirds of them seen just once. The same data also went into a second study, on CD4 T cells in lung cancer.

The sequencing sample was made of non-adjacent lung tissue. The receptor set was obtained from a human donor with non-small cell lung cancer.

By sample fraction, this clone is medium-sized. This sequence joins TRBV28 and TRBJ2-7; TRBD1 might be the D (6 bases). V dropped 6 bases and J dropped 6 bases, with 18 bases sitting between them. CDR1 is MDHEN, CDR2 SYDVKM, per germline. This CDR3 is built from 14 residues. For the CDR3, the DNA is TGTGCCAGCAGGATGGTGGGGGCCCCCGGCGAGCAGTACTTC. Amino acids: CASRMVGAPGEQYF.

The chain recombines TRBV19 with TRBJ2-5; 10 bases match TRBD2. The CDR3 contains 13 residues. Losses at the gene ends were 6 bases for V and 4 bases for J; bases not matched to a gene: 2. From germline, CDR1 is LNHDA and CDR2 SQIVND (reference sequence). CDR3: CASRRLAGETQYF. In nucleotides, the CDR3 is TGTGCCAGTAGGAGACTAGCGGGAGAGACCCAGTACTTC.

The chain is built from TRBV9 and TRBJ2-7; maybe TRBD1 (5 bases). V was shortened by 0 bases and J by 0 bases, with 10 bases between the two germline ends. Germline CDR1 is SGDLS and CDR2 is YYNGEE. The CDR3 covers 15 residues. The CDR3 DNA reads TGTGCCAGCAGCGTAGGGGCAGGGCTCTCCTACGAGCAGTACTTC. This codes for CASSVGAGLSYEQYF.

The V and J genes are TRBV29-1 and TRBJ2-2; TRBD2 aligns across 11 bases. Trimming at V came to 3 bases and at J to 6 bases, leaving 6 bases not matched to a gene. The CDR3 sequence is 15 residues long. Germline CDR1 SQVTM, CDR2 ANQGSEA. The CDR3 DNA reads as TGCAGCGTTGAGGATAGCGGGAGGGCCCCCGGGGAGCTGTTTTTT. It yields the protein CSVEDSGRAPGELFF.

This clone was detected only a few times. The V call is TRBV10-3, the J call TRBJ2-2; perhaps TRBD1 as D (6 bases). Germline values: CDR1 ENHRY, CDR2 SYGVKD. Trimming left V 0 bases short and J 0 bases short, with 8 bases between. This CDR3 contains 16 residues. The CDR3 DNA reads TGTGCCATCAGTGAGTCTAAGGGGGCGAACACCGGGGAGCTGTTTTTT. It is translated as CAISESKGANTGELFF.

The J gene is TRBJ1-1, the V gene TRBV5-1, with a possible D match to TRBD1 (6 bases). The CDR3 has 17 amino acids. Trimming shortened V by 2 bases and J by 7 bases, and 24 bases separated the two germline ends. CDR1 and CDR2 (germline): SGHRS, YFSETQ. CDR3 sequence reads: CASSFIPRTGTLSEAFF. The CDR3 coding sequence is TGCGCCAGCAGCTTCATACCCAGAACCGGGACACTTAGTGAAGCTTTCTTT.

This clone appeared a few times. This chain joins TRBV7-8 and TRBJ1-5; the match to TRBD1 covers 7 bases. This CDR3 region has 13 residues. CDR1 is SGHVS, CDR2 FQNEAQ, per germline. Trimming at V came to 7 bases and at J to 4 bases, leaving 4 bases not matched to a gene. The CDR3 is CASTGQLNQPQHF. In nucleotides, the CDR3 is TGTGCCAGCACGGGACAGTTAAATCAGCCCCAGCATTTT.

This clone showed up just a few times. The chain employs TRBV7-2 and TRBJ2-2; 8 bases map to TRBD2. J was trimmed by 4 bases and V by 5 bases; bases with no gene match: 3. Germline values: CDR1 SGHTA, CDR2 FQGNSA. The CDR3 consists of 14 residues. Here the CDR3 DNA reads TGTGCCAGCAGCCCGGGGGGGAGCACCGGGGAGCTGTTTTTT. Its translation is CASSPGGSTGELFF.

J is TRBJ1-5 and V is TRBV19; 7 bases are shared with TRBD1. Trimming cost V 9 bases and J 3 bases; bases outside gene matches: 11. Germline assignment: CDR1 LNHDA and CDR2 SQIVND (reference sequence). The CDR3 sequence is 15 residues long. In nucleotides, the CDR3 is TGTGCCAGATGCTTGATAGGGGGCCCCAATCAGCCCCAGCATTTT. It codes for CARCLIGGPNQPQHF.